This T cell receptor beta chain is from a study of shared clonotypes between healthy human individuals. The study's findings and limits: The sole specimen, blood, was sampled, and tissue repertoires likely differ. Despite large depth, sorted-subset datasets appeared incompletely sequenced. Lower generation probabilities were found for non-shared clonotypes than for those shared by all four donors.

Concerning this clone itself: Its antigen remains unknown.

In the study's own analysis: In the immunoSEQ data, sequences were junction-only and lacked quality scores, so filtering differed. Libraries were prepared by immunoSEQ multiplex PCR; TCRdb keeps only in-frame clonotypes and omits some of them. V and J calls and clone size are as listed in that table; D and trimming were resolved from the DNA. Here the sample spans 2 million to 3 million clones, more than 85% being singletons. CDR3 length: 15 residues. Trimming pared 8 bases from V and 3 bases from J, leaving 17 bases between. Per the germline V gene, CDR1 is SEHNR and CDR2 is FQNEAQ (reference sequence).

The sequenced sample consisted of naive CD4+ T cells from PBMCs. Indicated subset: CD45RA+ positively selected. J is TRBJ2-4 and V is TRBV7-9, with no clear D. The TCR sequence derives from a man between 18 and 35 years old in good health. Some clones in this sample may be carry-over from other donors' samples. CDR3 residues: CASGLHQDYKNIQYF. The CDR3 DNA follows: TGTGCCAGCGGCCTGCATCAGGATTACAAAAACATTCAGTACTTC.